The 20 T cell receptor beta chains given below trace back to one sample, sequenced in a study of blood T cell repertoires in COVID-19 (TCRdb year 2020). Preparation of the library involved the immunoSEQ multiplex PCR assay. As stored in TCRdb, this immuneACCESS dataset retains in-frame rearrangements with V and J assigned. A fraction of the clones does not appear; measured against another copy, unresolved V genes explain less than half of the discrepancy, and the remainder lacks a known reason. The sample has fewer than 250,000 clones on record, 80% to 90% of them singletons. Of the sample, 3.6% is held by the ten largest clones. Specimen: PBMCs or T cells enriched from blood (not recorded which). The receptor set was obtained from a woman aged 40 to 50 who had been exposed to COVID-19.

The rearrangement uses TRBV30 and TRBJ2-7, with D tentatively TRBD1 (6 bases). Trimming removed 2 bases at V and 3 bases at J, with 8 bases between. The CDR3 is made up of 12 amino acids. Germline V lookup: CDR1 GTSNPN, CDR2 SVGIG (reference sequence). CDR3: CAWSKTGYEQYF. DNA of the CDR3: TGTGCCTGGAGTAAGACAGGCTACGAGCAGTACTTC.

V and J are TRBV29-1 and TRBJ1-1; 9 nucleotides match TRBD1. J was trimmed by 0 bases and V by 7 bases; bases with no gene match: 0. The CDR3 runs to 12 residues. Germline assignment: CDR1 SQVTM and CDR2 ANQGSEA. The CDR3 nucleotides read TGCAGCGGGGACAGGGTGAACACTGAAGCTTTCTTT. This sequence encodes CSGDRVNTEAFF.

This clone was observed once. The V gene is TRBV6-5, the J gene TRBJ2-2; 8 nucleotides align to TRBD1. Germline CDR1 reads MNHEY; CDR2 reads SVGAGI. The CDR3 runs 15 residues. V trimming: 6 bases; J trimming: 5 bases; junction bases outside the gene matches: 8. The CDR3 nucleotides read TGTGCCAGCAGCTTCCAGGGACAGGCAACCGGGGAGCTGTTTTTT. Its protein product is CASSFQGQATGELFF.

The chain recombines TRBV5-1 with TRBJ1-6; tentative D call: TRBD1 (5 bases). The V end lost 5 bases, the J end lost 5 bases, and 11 bases lay between the germline ends. The germline CDR1 and CDR2 sequences are SGHRS and YFSETQ. The CDR3 has 14 amino acids. In DNA form, the CDR3 reads TGCGCCAGCAGTGCGGACACCCATAATTCACCCCTCCACTTT. This codes for CASSADTHNSPLHF.

This clone appeared a single time. The chain recombines TRBV28 with TRBJ2-7; 10 nucleotides match TRBD2. Germline CDR1 is MDHEN and CDR2 is SYDVKM. The CDR3 consists of 14 residues. V shed 6 bases, J shed 2 bases, and the junction held 4 bases outside the gene matches. The CDR3 DNA reads TGTGCCAGCAGGCTCAGCGGGGGGGCCTACGAGCAGTACTTC. Translation gives CASRLSGGAYEQYF.

The chain has TRBV9 and TRBJ1-3, with 9 bases that match TRBD1. The trim removed 3 bases at V and 0 bases at J, leaving 4 bases unmatched. CDR1 and CDR2 from the germline V gene are SGDLS and YYNGEE. This CDR3 is built from 16 residues. CDR3 region: CASSAGQGSSGNTIYF. CDR3 bases: TGTGCCAGCAGCGCCGGACAGGGGAGCTCTGGAAACACCATATATTTT.

The CDR3 DNA is TGCGCCAGCCGGTCTTGGGCAGGGGGTTACAATGAGCAGTTCTTC. Its translation is CASRSWAGGYNEQFF. This rearrangement joins TRBV5-1 to TRBJ2-1; 7 bases fit TRBD1. The CDR3 runs to 15 residues. Germline assignment: CDR1 SGHRS and CDR2 YFSETQ. V was clipped by 7 bases and J by 4 bases; unmatched bases: 11. The variable domain in full, completed from reference TRBV5-1 and TRBJ2-1, reads KAGVTQTPRYLIKTRGQQVTLSCSPISGHRSVSWYQQTPGQGLQFLFEYFSETQRNKGNFPGRFSGRQFSNSRSEMNVSTLELGDSALYLCASRSWAGGYNEQFFGPGTRLTVL.

This clone was seen just once. This chain uses TRBV18 with TRBJ1-3, with D maybe TRBD1 (6 bases). V was pared by 8 bases and J by 0 bases, with 14 bases between. The CDR3 runs to 15 residues. The V gene's germline CDR1 is KGHSH and CDR2 LQKENI. In DNA form, the CDR3 reads TGTGCCAGCCCGACAGGAGACCTCTCTGGAAACACCATATATTTT. It encodes CASPTGDLSGNTIYF.

V and J are TRBV7-6 and TRBJ2-1; TRBD2 matches at 14 bases. The CDR3 consists of 15 residues. The V gene end was trimmed by 5 bases and the J gene end by 9 bases; junction bases not matched to a gene: 6. From germline, CDR1 is SGHVS and CDR2 FNYEAQ. The CDR3 DNA reads TGTGCCAGCAGCAAGACTAGCGGGGGGGCCCTTGAGCAGTTCTTC. It is translated as CASSKTSGGALEQFF.

This clone was seen a few times. The rearrangement uses TRBV6-5 and TRBJ1-1; 7 bases fit TRBD1. Germline loops: CDR1 MNHEY, CDR2 SVGAGI. After removal of 5 bases from V and 4 bases from J, the junction contained 10 bases not matched to a gene. The CDR3 totals 15 residues. The CDR3 is CASSISGGGGTEAFF. Here the CDR3 DNA reads TGTGCCAGCAGTATCTCAGGGGGTGGAGGCACTGAAGCTTTCTTT.

The chain is built from TRBV18 and TRBJ2-3, with D hard to call. The CDR3 runs 13 residues. Looked up from germline, CDR1 is KGHSH and CDR2 is LQKENI. Trimming removed 6 bases at V and 1 base at J, with 8 bases between. CDR3 region: CASSPPGTDTQYF. DNA for the CDR3: TGTGCCAGCTCCCCCCCTGGCACAGATACGCAGTATTTT.

The chain employs TRBV5-1 and TRBJ1-1; 7 bases are a match to TRBD1. From germline, CDR1 is SGHRS and CDR2 YFSETQ. V dropped 0 bases and J dropped 10; count of bases not matched to a gene: 9. CDR3 size: 14 residues. CDR3 sequence: CASSLEDRTSGAFF. The CDR3 DNA is TGCGCCAGCAGCTTGGAGGACAGGACATCTGGAGCTTTCTTT.

The J gene is TRBJ2-5, the V gene TRBV3-1 (or the pseudogene TRBV3-2), with D possibly being TRBD1 (5 bases). This CDR3 spans 15 amino acids. The germline gives CDR1 LGHDT, CDR2 YNNKEL (reference sequence). V was shortened by 0 bases and J by 4 bases, with 12 bases between the two germline ends. Written as DNA, the CDR3 is TGTGCCAGCAGCCAAGATTGGTCAGGGCCAGAGACCCAGTACTTC. Its translation: CASSQDWSGPETQYF.

The CDR3 loop is CASSLVGTGEMNTEAFF. In DNA form, the CDR3 reads TGTGCCAGCTCACTAGTCGGGACAGGGGAAATGAACACTGAAGCTTTCTTT. The V call is TRBV18, the J call TRBJ1-1; 10 bases agree with TRBD1. The V and J ends lost 4 bases and 0 bases, in that order; junction bases with no gene match: 8. Germline V gene sequence: CDR1 KGHSH, CDR2 LQKENI. The CDR3 is 17 amino acids.

CDR3 nucleotides: TGTGCCAGCAGCTCGACAGGGCGGGCAACTAATGAAAAACTGTTTTTT. Amino acids: CASSSTGRATNEKLFF. The V gene is TRBV5-4, the J gene TRBJ1-4, with 7 bases identical to TRBD1. This CDR3 is built from 16 residues. J lost 0 bases, V lost 3 bases, and 5 bases had no gene match. The germline V gene encodes CDR1 SGHNT and CDR2 YYREEE (reference sequence).

The genes are TRBV27 and TRBJ2-7, with D uncertain. There are 13 residues in the CDR3. Germline lookup yields CDR1 MNHEY and CDR2 SMNVEV (reference sequence). The V end was cut by 10 bases, the J end by 0 bases, with 13 bases between. The CDR3 here is CATRWASSYEQYF. CDR3 bases: TGTGCCACCCGATGGGCGAGCTCCTACGAGCAGTACTTC.

The V and J genes are TRBV6-1 and TRBJ2-7; D might be TRBD1 (6 bases). CDR3 length equals 15 residues. Germline CDR1 reads MNHNS; CDR2 reads SASEGT. Trimming cost V 1 base and J 3 bases, with 13 bases left between them. This CDR3 is CASSEGAGEYYEQYF. The CDR3 coding sequence is TGTGCCAGCAGTGAAGGGGCAGGGGAATACTACGAGCAGTACTTC.

This clone showed up just once. J is TRBJ1-1 and V is TRBV10-3, with D unclear. This CDR3 is built from 11 residues. Germline V CDR1 and CDR2: ENHRY, SYGVKD. Trimming left V 3 bases short and J 6 bases short, with 5 bases between. In DNA, the CDR3 is TGTGCCATCAGTGACGGGTCTGAAGCTTTCTTT. Its protein product is CAISDGSEAFF.

The chain couples TRBV7-9 to TRBJ2-2; D may be TRBD2 (7 bases). This CDR3 has 15 residues. V was cut by 1 base and J by 8 bases, with 14 bases left in between. The germline V gene has CDR1 SEHNR and CDR2 FQNEAQ (reference sequence). The CDR3 nucleotides read TGTGCCAGCAGCTTAGTCGCGGGGGCCGCGGGGGAGCTGTTTTTT. Translating it yields CASSLVAGAAGELFF. The full variable domain, rest sourced from reference TRBV7-9 and TRBJ2-2, is DTGVSQNPRHKITKRGQNVTFRCDPISEHNRLYWYRQTLGQGPEFLTYFQNEAQLEKSRLLSDRFSAERPKGSFSTLEIQRTEQGDSAMYLCASSLVAGAAGELFFGEGSRLTVL.

The CDR3 is CASSLGGTGDRTQHF. As DNA, the CDR3 is TGTGCCAGCAGTTTAGGTGGGACAGGGGATAGGACCCAGCATTTT. J is TRBJ1-5 and V is TRBV27; 10 nucleotides align to TRBD1. V shed 2 bases, J shed 11 bases, and the junction held 9 bases outside the gene matches. Germline lookup yields CDR1 MNHEY and CDR2 SMNVEV (reference sequence). The length of the CDR3 is 15 residues.